This paragraph covers one T cell receptor (beta chain) sequence. The protocol was immunoSEQ multiplex PCR, while the TCRdb copy is restricted to in-frame clones and leaves out a portion. The sample holds about 240,000 clones, approximately 78% seen once. The sample comes from a study of blood T cell repertoires in COVID-19. Study context: The study drew acute and convalescent COVID-19 samples from the United States, Italy and Spain. In each case, the material was cDNA or gDNA derived from T cells, B-cell-depleted T cells, or PBMCs.

Germline V CDR1 and CDR2: MNHEY, SVGAGI. This CDR3 has 15 residues. V was trimmed by 0 bases and J by 3 bases, leaving 12 bases between them. Sequencing was performed on peripheral blood. The TCR sequence derives from an older woman with active or convalescent COVID-19. V usage is TRBV6-5 and J usage is TRBJ2-7; no reliable D call. The CDR3, as DNA: TGTGCCAGCAGTTACTCTCGAATGAACGGCTACGAGCAGTACTTC. Translation gives CASSYSRMNGYEQYF.